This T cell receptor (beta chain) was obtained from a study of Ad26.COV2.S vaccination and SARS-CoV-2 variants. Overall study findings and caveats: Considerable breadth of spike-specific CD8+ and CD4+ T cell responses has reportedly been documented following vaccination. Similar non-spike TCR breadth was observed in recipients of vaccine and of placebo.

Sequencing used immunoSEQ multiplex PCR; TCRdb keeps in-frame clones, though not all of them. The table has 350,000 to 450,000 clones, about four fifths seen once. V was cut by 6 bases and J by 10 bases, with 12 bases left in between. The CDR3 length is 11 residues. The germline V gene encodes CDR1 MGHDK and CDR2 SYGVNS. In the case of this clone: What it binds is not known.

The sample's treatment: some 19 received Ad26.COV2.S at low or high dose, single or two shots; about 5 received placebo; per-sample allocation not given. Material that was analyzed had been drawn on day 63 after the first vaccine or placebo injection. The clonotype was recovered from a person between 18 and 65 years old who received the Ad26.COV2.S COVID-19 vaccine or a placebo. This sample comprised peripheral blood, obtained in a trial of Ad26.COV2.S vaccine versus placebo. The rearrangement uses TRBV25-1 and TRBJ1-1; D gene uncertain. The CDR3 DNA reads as TGTGCCAGCAGCGCGCTTTGGGCAGCTTTCTTT. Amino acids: CASSALWAAFF.